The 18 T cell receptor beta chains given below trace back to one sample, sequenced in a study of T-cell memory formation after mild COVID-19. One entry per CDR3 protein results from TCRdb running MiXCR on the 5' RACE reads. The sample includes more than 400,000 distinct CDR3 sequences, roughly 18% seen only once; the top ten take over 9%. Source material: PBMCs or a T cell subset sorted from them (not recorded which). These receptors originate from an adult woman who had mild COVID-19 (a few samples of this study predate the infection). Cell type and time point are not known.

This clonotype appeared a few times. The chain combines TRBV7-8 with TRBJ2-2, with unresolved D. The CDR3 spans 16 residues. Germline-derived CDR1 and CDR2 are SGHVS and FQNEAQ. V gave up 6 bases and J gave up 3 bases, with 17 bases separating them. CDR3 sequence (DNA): TGTGCCAGCAGAACCACGTCTGGGTTACACACCGGGGAGCTGTTTTTT. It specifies CASRTTSGLHTGELFF.

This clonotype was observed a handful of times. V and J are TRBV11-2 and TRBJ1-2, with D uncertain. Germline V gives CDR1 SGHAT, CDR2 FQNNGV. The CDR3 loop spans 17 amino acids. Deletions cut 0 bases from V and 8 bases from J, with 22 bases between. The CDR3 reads CASSLDVQSSIPRGYTF. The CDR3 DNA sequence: TGTGCCAGCAGCTTAGATGTCCAGAGCTCTATTCCGAGGGGCTACACCTTC.

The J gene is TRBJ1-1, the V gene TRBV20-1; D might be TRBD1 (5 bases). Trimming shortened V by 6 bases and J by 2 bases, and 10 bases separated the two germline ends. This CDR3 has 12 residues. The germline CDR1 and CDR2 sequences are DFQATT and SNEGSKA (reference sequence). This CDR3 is CSASTDNTEAFF. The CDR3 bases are TGCAGTGCATCGACAGACAACACTGAAGCTTTCTTT.

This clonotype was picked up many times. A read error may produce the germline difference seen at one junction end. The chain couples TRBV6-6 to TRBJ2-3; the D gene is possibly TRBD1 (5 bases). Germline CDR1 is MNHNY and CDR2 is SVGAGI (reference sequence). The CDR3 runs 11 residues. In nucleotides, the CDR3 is TGCGCCAGCAGCCCAGGGGATACGCAGTATTTT. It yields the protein CASSPGDTQYF.

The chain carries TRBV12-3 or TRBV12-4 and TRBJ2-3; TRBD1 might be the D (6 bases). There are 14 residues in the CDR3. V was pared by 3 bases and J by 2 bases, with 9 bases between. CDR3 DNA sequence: TGTGCCAGCAGTTTGCGACAGGTCACAGATACGCAGTATTTT. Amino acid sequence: CASSLRQVTDTQYF.

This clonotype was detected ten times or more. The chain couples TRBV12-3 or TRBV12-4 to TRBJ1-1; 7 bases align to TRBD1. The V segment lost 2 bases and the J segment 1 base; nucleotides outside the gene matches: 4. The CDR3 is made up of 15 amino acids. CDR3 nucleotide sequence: TGTGCCAGCAGTTTACGGCAGGGGGGGAACACTGAAGCTTTCTTT. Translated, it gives CASSLRQGGNTEAFF.

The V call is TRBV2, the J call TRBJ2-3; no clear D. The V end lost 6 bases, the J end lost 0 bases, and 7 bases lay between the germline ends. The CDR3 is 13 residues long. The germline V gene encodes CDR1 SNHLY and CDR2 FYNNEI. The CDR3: CASRALSTDTQYF. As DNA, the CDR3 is TGTGCCAGCAGGGCCCTTAGCACAGATACGCAGTATTTT. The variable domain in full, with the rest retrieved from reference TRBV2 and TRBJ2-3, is EPEVTQTPSHQVTQMGQEVILRCVPISNHLYFYWYRQILGQKVEFLVSFYNNEISEKSEIFDDQFSVERPDGSNFTLKIRSTKLEDSAMYFCASRALSTDTQYFGPGTRLTVL.

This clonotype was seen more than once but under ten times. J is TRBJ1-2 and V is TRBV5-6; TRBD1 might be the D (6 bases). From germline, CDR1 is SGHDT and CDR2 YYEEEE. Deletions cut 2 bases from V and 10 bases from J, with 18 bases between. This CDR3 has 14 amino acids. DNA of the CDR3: TGTGCCAGCAGCTTCGGGACACAGGTTCTTTTCTACACCTTC. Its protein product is CASSFGTQVLFYTF.

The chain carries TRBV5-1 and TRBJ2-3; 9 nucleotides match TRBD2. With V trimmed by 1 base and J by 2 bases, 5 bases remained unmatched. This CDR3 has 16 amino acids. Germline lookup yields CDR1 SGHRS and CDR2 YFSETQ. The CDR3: CASSLLAGMATDTQYF. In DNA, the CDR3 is TGCGCCAGCAGCTTGCTAGCGGGAATGGCCACAGATACGCAGTATTTT.

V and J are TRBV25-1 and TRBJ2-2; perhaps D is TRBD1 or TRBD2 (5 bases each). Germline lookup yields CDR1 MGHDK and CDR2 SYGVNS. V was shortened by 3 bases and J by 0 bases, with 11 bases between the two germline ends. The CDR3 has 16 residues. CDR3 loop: CASSDPGTANTGELFF. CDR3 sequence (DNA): TGTGCCAGCAGTGACCCCGGGACGGCGAACACCGGGGAGCTGTTTTTT.

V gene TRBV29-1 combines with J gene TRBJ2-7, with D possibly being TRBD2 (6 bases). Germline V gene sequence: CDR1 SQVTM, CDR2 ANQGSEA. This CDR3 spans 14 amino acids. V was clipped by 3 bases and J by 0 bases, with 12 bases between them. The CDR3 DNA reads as TGCAGCGTTGAGGGCAGCGGGCCCTCCTACGAGCAGTACTTC. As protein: CSVEGSGPSYEQYF.

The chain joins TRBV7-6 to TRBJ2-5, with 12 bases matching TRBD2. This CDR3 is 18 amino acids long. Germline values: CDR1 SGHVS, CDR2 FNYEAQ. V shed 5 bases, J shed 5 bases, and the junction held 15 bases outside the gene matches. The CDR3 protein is CASSPIKGLAGFGETQYF. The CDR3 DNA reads TGTGCCAGCAGCCCTATAAAGGGACTAGCGGGCTTTGGGGAGACCCAGTACTTC.

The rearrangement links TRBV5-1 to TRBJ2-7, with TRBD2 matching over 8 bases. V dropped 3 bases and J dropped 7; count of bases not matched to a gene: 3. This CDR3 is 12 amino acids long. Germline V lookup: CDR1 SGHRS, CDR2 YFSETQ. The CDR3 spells CASSYASGEQYF. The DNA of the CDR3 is TGCGCCAGCAGCTACGCTAGCGGGGAGCAGTACTTC.

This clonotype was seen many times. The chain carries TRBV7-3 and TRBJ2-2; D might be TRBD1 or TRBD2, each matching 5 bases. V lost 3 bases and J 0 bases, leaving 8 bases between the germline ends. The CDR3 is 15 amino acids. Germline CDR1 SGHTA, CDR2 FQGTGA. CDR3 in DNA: TGTGCCAGCAGCTTTGGGGGATCGAACACCGGGGAGCTGTTTTTT. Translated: CASSFGGSNTGELFF.

CDR3: CASSESGRGEEKLFF. CDR3 in DNA: TGTGCCAGCAGTGAATCTGGAAGGGGCGAAGAAAAACTGTTTTTT. The chain has TRBV25-1 and TRBJ1-4, with D perhaps matching TRBD1 (5 bases). Germline lookup yields CDR1 MGHDK and CDR2 SYGVNS. The CDR3 loop spans 15 amino acids. Trimming shortened V by 1 base and J by 8 bases, and 14 bases separated the two germline ends.

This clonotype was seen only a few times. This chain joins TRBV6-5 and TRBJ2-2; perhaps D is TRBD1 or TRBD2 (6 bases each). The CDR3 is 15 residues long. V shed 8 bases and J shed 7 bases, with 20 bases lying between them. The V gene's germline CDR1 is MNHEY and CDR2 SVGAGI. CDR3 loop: CASRGQGSDFGELFF. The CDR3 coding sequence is TGTGCCAGCCGGGGGCAGGGATCTGACTTCGGGGAGCTGTTTTTT.

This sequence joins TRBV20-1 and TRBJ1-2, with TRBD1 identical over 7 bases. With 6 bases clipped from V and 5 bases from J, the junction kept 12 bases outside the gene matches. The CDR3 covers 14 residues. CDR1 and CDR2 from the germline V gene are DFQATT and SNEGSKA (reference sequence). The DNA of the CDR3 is TGCAGTGCGATGAAAAAGGGGGCGGGGTATGGCTACACCTTC. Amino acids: CSAMKKGAGYGYTF.

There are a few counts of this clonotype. This chain's CDR3 is CSVRTGTNYGYTF. Here the CDR3 DNA reads TGCAGCGTTAGGACAGGAACTAACTATGGCTACACCTTC. The chain links TRBV29-1 to TRBJ1-2, with 7 bases identical to TRBD1. The V segment lost 5 bases and the J segment 0 bases; nucleotides outside the gene matches: 3. Germline loops: CDR1 SQVTM, CDR2 ANQGSEA. The CDR3 consists of 13 residues. The complete variable domain, with remaining parts taken from reference TRBV29-1 and TRBJ1-2, reads SAVISQKPSRDICQRGTSLTIQCQVDSQVTMMFWYRQQPGQSLTLIATANQGSEATYESGFVIDKFPISRPNLTFSTLTVSNMSPEDSSIYLCSVRTGTNYGYTFGSGTRLTVV.